This T cell receptor (beta chain) originates from a study of regulatory T cells in long-lasting Graves disease (dated by TCRdb to about 2021). Study-wide context: Persistent Graves' disease was defined as persistently positive TSH receptor autoantibodies together with antithyroid drug treatment for over 5 years. This study used TCR sequencing and RNA sequencing of peripheral blood to compare persistent Graves' disease patients against newly diagnosed Graves' disease patients. The study was registered as a clinical trial and conducted in China. A total of roughly 35 samples were covered by TCR sequencing, comprising 13 persistent and around 20 newly diagnosed Graves' disease patients. Antithyroid drugs had been taken for 8.5 to 13 years on average by persistent Graves' disease patients in the clinical cohort. On the study overall, not on this receptor specifically: Preferential use of TRBV28, TRBJ1-2 and TRBJ2-5 was observed in persistent disease, whereas TRBV20-1 and TRBJ2-1 were favored in newly diagnosed disease. Sequencing and analysis were restricted to the TCR beta chain. A larger number of public clonotypes was shared among persistent patients (over 2,500) than among newly diagnosed patients (approximately 1,000). The small sample size was acknowledged by the authors as a limitation that may reduce accuracy. Compared with newly diagnosed patients, persistent Graves' disease patients had lower TCR Shannon entropy and fewer highly expanded clones, which suggests clonal expansion. Only peripheral blood was studied, because thyroid tissue, the primary lesion, was inaccessible.

The library was obtained by multiplex PCR. The instrument given in TCRdb is Illumina HiSeq 4000. iRepertoire HTBI primers and Arm-PCR amplification of CDR3 regions were used to construct TCR beta libraries. PCR products were gel purified before sequencing. The published analysis was carried out like this. Across samples, around 58 TRBV and 14 TRBJ segments were identified and used for gene usage analysis of CDR3 amino acid clonotypes. COPE and FqMerger were used to merge filtered high-quality paired reads into contigs. BLAST was used to align contigs to IMGT TRBV, TRBD and TRBJ reference genes, with CDR3 defined following IMGT. Highly expanded clones were defined as clonotypes with a frequency above 0.1%. Shannon entropy served as the measure of repertoire diversity, while the Gini coefficient captured V-J evenness. Clonotypes shared by more than one individual were considered public. TCRdb's own reprocessing of the public reads used fastp at Q25 and MiXCR and kept productive beta chains. Each entry merges the rows of one CDR3 protein and shows their most common DNA and genes. For this entry, the V and J calls and clone size follow TCRdb and not the study's own pipeline. The sample includes 400,000 to 600,000 distinct CDR3 sequences, with roughly 21% observed a single time. Roughly 7% of the sample is held by the ten biggest clonotypes.

Note on this clonotype: Its binding antigen is unknown. Base qualities are not at hand, and no much larger clone is one base apart.

Interpreted using the paper, the time point label stands for: persistent/refractory GD, antithyroid drugs over 5 years with positive TRAb. For both TCR sequencing and RNA sequencing, RNA was extracted from PBMCs in TRIzol. The diagnosis of Graves' disease followed American Thyroid Association guidelines. Recruitment of patients was carried out at an endocrinology department in Xi'an, China. From each patient, about 9.7 milliliters of peripheral blood was collected into an EDTA anticoagulant tube. PBMCs were isolated by Ficoll Paque Plus density gradient separation without further T cell sorting. An Agilent 2100 Bioanalyzer and agarose gel were used to assess RNA quality, and a NanoDrop 2000 was used to measure RNA concentration. The junction carries 14 bases between V and J, which are trimmed by 5 bases and 1 base respectively. CDR1 and CDR2, per the germline V gene (reference sequence), are DFQATT and SNEGSKA. The CDR3 has 14 amino acids, counting the end cysteine and phenylalanine. CDR3 DNA only is kept here, 42 bases in frame from base 1.

This receptor chain uses TRBV20-1 and TRBJ1-1; TRBD1 could be the D gene, as 6 bases match. This receptor was taken from a female donor with Graves disease. The sequenced sample was peripheral blood mononuclear cells (PBMCs), obtained when the disease was refractory, from a patient treated with antithyroid drugs. Read as DNA, the sequence is TGCAGTGCTGGTACGCCGGGACAGAACACTGAAGCTTTCTTT. Translated, it reads CSAGTPGQNTEAFF.